Each of the 10 T cell receptor beta chains below was sequenced from the same sample in a study of blood T cell repertoires in COVID-19. Assay: immunoSEQ multiplex PCR; the TCRdb copy retains only in-frame clones and omits some. This sample has roughly 250,000 clones, with approximately 90% found just once. The sample was PBMCs or T cells enriched from blood (not recorded which). These receptors all come from a woman in her late teens or twenties who had recovered from COVID-19.

This chain links TRBV7-3 with TRBJ1-5; 7 bases are shared with TRBD1. Germline trimming cut 5 bases from V and 8 bases from J; bases unmatched to any gene: 6. The CDR3 has 13 residues. Germline CDR1 is SGHTA and CDR2 is FQGTGA. In DNA, the CDR3 is TGTGCCAGCAGCGAGACAGGGCTTAAGCCCCAGCATTTT. Its protein is CASSETGLKPQHF.

This clone was picked up one time. The chain carries TRBV27 and TRBJ2-3; 12 bases agree with TRBD2. Germline V lookup: CDR1 MNHEY, CDR2 SMNVEV (reference sequence). This CDR3 contains 17 residues. V was pared by 2 bases and J by 0 bases, with 3 bases of the junction left unmatched. The DNA of the CDR3 is TGTGCCAGCAGTTTAAACCTAGCGGGGGGGAGCACAGATACGCAGTATTTT. As protein: CASSLNLAGGSTDTQYF.

This rearrangement joins TRBV5-6 to TRBJ1-2; D is perhaps TRBD1 (6 bases). The CDR3 spans 13 residues. The V end was cut by 5 bases, the J end by 8 bases, with 16 bases between. The V gene's germline CDR1 is SGHDT and CDR2 YYEEEE. The CDR3 is CASRTQGKRGYTF. CDR3 sequence (DNA): TGTGCCAGCAGGACGCAGGGGAAGAGGGGCTACACCTTC.

This clone was counted at least ten times. CDR3 coding DNA: TGTGCCAGCAGTGAGCGGGGGGGCACAGATACGCAGTATTTT. Its translation is CASSERGGTDTQYF. The chain links TRBV6-4 to TRBJ2-3, with 8 bases fitting TRBD2. V lost 3 bases and J lost 1; bases outside the gene matches: 0. CDR3 length: 14 residues. CDR1 MRHNA and CDR2 SNTAGT come from the germline V gene.

The chain carries TRBV28 and TRBJ1-1; TRBD1 matches at 9 bases. CDR3 length: 15 residues. Looked up from germline, CDR1 is MDHEN and CDR2 is SYDVKM. The J segment lost 6 bases and the V segment lost 6 bases, leaving 11 bases of the junction unmatched. The CDR3 sequence: CASRRTGGVIPEAFF. Written as DNA, the CDR3 is TGTGCCAGCAGGCGAACAGGGGGCGTGATCCCTGAAGCTTTCTTT.

The chain couples TRBV19 to TRBJ2-3; TRBD1 matches 9 bases. From germline, CDR1 is LNHDA and CDR2 SQIVND (reference sequence). This CDR3 has 15 amino acids. Trimming took 9 bases from V and 3 from J; bases not matched to a gene: 10. CDR3: CARVQGALWTDTQYF. The CDR3 DNA reads as TGTGCCAGAGTACAGGGGGCGTTGTGGACAGATACGCAGTATTTT.

This clone was detected once. This chain uses TRBV28 with TRBJ1-5, with no clear D. The CDR3 has 17 residues. With 2 bases removed from V and 0 bases from J, the gap between germline ends came to 14 bases. Germline lookup yields CDR1 MDHEN and CDR2 SYDVKM. For the CDR3, the DNA is TGTGCCAGCAGTTTACGCGCTGGAGGCCGTAGCAATCAGCCCCAGCATTTT. Translating gives CASSLRAGGRSNQPQHF.

The V call is TRBV5-1, the J call TRBJ2-5, with 10 nucleotides matching TRBD2. V lost 2 bases to trimming and J lost 2 bases; unmatched junction nucleotides: 6. The CDR3 consists of 16 residues. CDR1 is SGHRS, CDR2 YFSETQ, per germline. The CDR3 DNA is TGCGCCAGCAGCTTAGCCGGGACTAGCGAGCAAGAGACCCAGTACTTC. Translation gives CASSLAGTSEQETQYF.

The V and J genes are TRBV4-1 and TRBJ1-4, with 9 positions matching TRBD1. The V segment lost 4 bases and the J segment 5 bases; nucleotides outside the gene matches: 5. The germline CDR1 and CDR2 sequences are MGHRA and YSYEKL. This CDR3 has 15 residues. CDR3 nucleotides: TGCGCCAGCAGCCTCCCGGGGACAGGGAATGAAAAACTGTTTTTT. Translating it yields CASSLPGTGNEKLFF.

V gene TRBV27 combines with J gene TRBJ1-4; no clear D. The germline V gene has CDR1 MNHEY and CDR2 SMNVEV (reference sequence). The ends were cut back, 5 bases at V and 6 bases at J, with 10 bases in the middle. This CDR3 has 13 residues. CDR3 sequence reads: CASSTPLDEKLFF. CDR3 in DNA: TGTGCCAGCAGTACCCCACTGGATGAAAAACTGTTTTTT.